Shown below are 24 T cell receptor beta chains from a single sample sequenced in a study of blood T cell repertoires in COVID-19. Profiled with immunoSEQ multiplex PCR; TCRdb holds only in-frame clones, not every one. The table has tens of thousands of clones, around 93% seen once. The sequencing sample was made of peripheral blood. These receptors were obtained from a man aged 50 or older with acute or convalescent COVID-19.

The V call is TRBV21-1, the J call TRBJ2-1; the table's D call, TRBD2, has no DNA check behind it. TRBV21-1 is noted as a pseudogene. The CDR3 is 17 residues long. Here the CDR3 reads CASSKTGTSGGSNEQFF. The DNA of the CDR3 is TGTGCCAGCAGCAAAACAGGGACTAGCGGGGGTTCAAATGAGCAGTTCTTC.

The V gene is TRBV19, the J gene TRBJ1-5; TRBD1 matches at 7 bases. The germline V gene has CDR1 LNHDA and CDR2 SQIVND (reference sequence). The CDR3 has 16 residues. With 3 bases clipped from V and 1 base from J, the junction kept 6 bases outside the gene matches. CDR3 amino acids: CASSIAGQISNQPQHF. The CDR3 DNA reads as TGTGCCAGTAGTATCGCGGGACAGATAAGCAATCAGCCCCAGCATTTT.

This chain connects TRBV18 to TRBJ2-1; the match to TRBD1 covers 7 bases. CDR3 length: 15 residues. Trimming cost V 4 bases and J 1 base; bases outside gene matches: 4. Germline V gives CDR1 KGHSH, CDR2 LQKENI. DNA for the CDR3: TGTGCCAGCTCACTACAGACAGGGTCCTACAATGAGCAGTTCTTC. Encoded protein: CASSLQTGSYNEQFF.

This chain connects TRBV9 to TRBJ1-4; 7 bases align to TRBD1. V lost 3 bases, J lost 8 bases, and 7 bases stayed unmatched. The germline V gene encodes CDR1 SGDLS and CDR2 YYNGEE. This CDR3 is built from 14 residues. The CDR3 protein is CASSEGANREKLFF. For the CDR3, the DNA is TGTGCCAGCAGCGAGGGGGCCAATCGAGAAAAACTGTTTTTT.

The genes are TRBV6-5 and TRBJ1-4; D uncertain. V was clipped by 4 bases and J by 0 bases, with 12 bases between them. The CDR3 has 16 amino acids. The germline V gene has CDR1 MNHEY and CDR2 SVGAGI. In nucleotides, the CDR3 is TGTGCCAGCAGTTGGGCCGCGAAGGCAACTAATGAAAAACTGTTTTTT. Protein product: CASSWAAKATNEKLFF.

This rearrangement joins TRBV19 to TRBJ2-2; 8 nucleotides match TRBD1. This CDR3 has 17 residues. Germline V lookup: CDR1 LNHDA, CDR2 SQIVND (reference sequence). The junction had 10 bases not matched to a gene; V was cut back by 6 bases and J by 1 base. The CDR3: CASSTGVGQGNTGELFF. CDR3 in DNA: TGTGCCAGTAGCACCGGAGTTGGACAGGGGAACACCGGGGAGCTGTTTTTT.

The chain has TRBV27 and TRBJ2-3, with 12 positions matching TRBD2. Germline CDR1 reads MNHEY; CDR2 reads SMNVEV (reference sequence). This CDR3 is built from 14 residues. Unmatched junction bases numbered 4, after V lost 6 bases and J lost 6 bases. The CDR3 DNA sequence: TGTGCCAGCAGACTAGCGGGGGGAGGGGATACGCAGTATTTT. Translated, it gives CASRLAGGGDTQYF.

The genes are TRBV3-1 (or the pseudogene TRBV3-2) and TRBJ2-5; TRBD1 matches at 8 bases. Germline lookup yields CDR1 LGHDT and CDR2 YNNKEL (reference sequence). This CDR3 contains 15 residues. Trimming removed 4 bases from V and 5 bases from J; junction bases left unmatched: 9. The CDR3 nucleotides are TGTGCCAGCAGCCCCTGGGTGGCAGGGGGCGAGACCCAGTACTTC. Translated, it gives CASSPWVAGGETQYF.

J is TRBJ1-5 and V is TRBV6-5, with D possibly matching TRBD1 (5 bases). Germline V CDR1 and CDR2: MNHEY, SVGAGI. The CDR3 sequence is 15 residues long. V shed 7 bases and J shed 3 bases, with 16 bases lying between them. CDR3 DNA sequence: TGTGCCAGCAAGGTGGTTGTAGGGGCCAATCAGCCCCAGCATTTT. Translating gives CASKVVVGANQPQHF.

This sequence joins TRBV19 and TRBJ2-2; 7 nucleotides line up with TRBD2. Germline V gives CDR1 LNHDA, CDR2 SQIVND (reference sequence). The CDR3 has 16 residues. J lost 3 bases, V lost 3 bases, and 7 bases had no gene match. The chain's CDR3 is CASSMNSGGYTGELFF. CDR3 nucleotide sequence: TGTGCCAGTAGTATGAATTCGGGGGGTTACACCGGGGAGCTGTTTTTT.

The genes are TRBV3-1 (or the pseudogene TRBV3-2) and TRBJ1-2, with D perhaps TRBD1 (5 bases). The CDR3 length is 14 residues. V lost 1 base to trimming and J lost 10 bases, with 16 bases between them. The germline gives CDR1 LGHDT, CDR2 YNNKEL (reference sequence). The CDR3 loop reads CASSQVGVTGVYTF. DNA for the CDR3: TGTGCCAGCAGCCAAGTTGGGGTCACAGGTGTCTACACCTTC.

This clone was seen a single time. The chain combines TRBV5-8 with TRBJ2-3, with 8 positions matching TRBD1. CDR1 and CDR2 (germline): SGHTS, YDEGEE. CDR3 size: 14 residues. Trimming cost V 5 bases and J 6 bases; bases outside gene matches: 8. The CDR3, as DNA: TGTGCCAGCAGTCGGCAGGGGGCAACTGATACGCAGTATTTT. Its protein product is CASSRQGATDTQYF.

The genes are TRBV19 and TRBJ1-5; no firm D call. V lost 5 bases, J lost 3 bases, and 20 bases lay in between. CDR3 length equals 17 residues. Germline V gives CDR1 LNHDA, CDR2 SQIVND (reference sequence). CDR3 loop: CASSRWSGIIINQPQHF. CDR3 sequence (DNA): TGTGCCAGTAGTCGATGGTCAGGTATCATAATCAATCAGCCCCAGCATTTT.

This clone occurred a few times. The same CDR3 arises from other DNA sequences in this sample as well. This rearrangement joins TRBV15 to TRBJ1-6, with TRBD1 identical over 7 bases. Germline values: CDR1 LNHNV, CDR2 YYDKDF (reference sequence). CDR3 length: 14 amino acids. V shed 5 bases, J shed 9 bases, and the junction held 7 bases outside the gene matches. CDR3 loop: CATSGDRVGSPLHF. The CDR3 coding sequence is TGTGCCACCAGCGGTGACAGGGTCGGTTCACCCCTCCACTTT.

The V call is TRBV6-6, the J call TRBJ1-3, with D uncertain. Germline-derived CDR1 and CDR2 are MNHNY and SVGAGI (reference sequence). Trimming shortened V by 8 bases and J by 0 bases, and 17 bases separated the two germline ends. This CDR3 comprises 16 residues. The CDR3 DNA is TGTGCCAGCGAAGTACGGAGTAGTTCCTCTGGAAACACCATATATTTT. Its protein product is CASEVRSSSSGNTIYF.

The chain is built from TRBV19 and TRBJ1-2; D not resolved. Germline V CDR1 and CDR2: LNHDA, SQIVND (reference sequence). The CDR3 covers 14 residues. V was pared by 6 bases and J by 3 bases, with 14 bases between. The CDR3 is CASREERGYYGYTF. As DNA, the CDR3 is TGTGCCAGTAGGGAGGAGCGGGGATACTATGGCTACACCTTC.

In DNA, the CDR3 is TGCGCCAGCAGTGGGACAGTAACCGGGCAGTTCTTC. Protein sequence: CASSGTVTGQFF. The chain recombines TRBV10-1 with TRBJ2-1, with a weak D call TRBD1 (6 bases). The germline V gene has CDR1 WNHNN and CDR2 SYGVQD (reference sequence). CDR3 length: 12 residues. The germline V and J ends were trimmed by 4 bases and 12 bases, with 13 bases remaining between them.

The chain carries TRBV11-2 and TRBJ2-7; 10 nucleotides agree with TRBD2. Germline-derived CDR1 and CDR2 are SGHAT and FQNNGV. The CDR3 loop spans 17 amino acids. V lost 0 bases, J lost 2 bases, and 7 bases stayed unmatched. CDR3 DNA sequence: TGTGCCAGCAGCTTAGATTCGACTAGCGGGCTACCCTACGAGCAGTACTTC. This codes for CASSLDSTSGLPYEQYF.

This clone was counted a few times. CDR3 protein: CASKRQTPYNSPLHF. The CDR3 DNA is TGTGCCAGCAAGAGGCAGACCCCCTATAATTCACCCCTCCACTTT. The rearrangement uses TRBV6-5 and TRBJ1-6; D is ambiguous. The germline V gene has CDR1 MNHEY and CDR2 SVGAGI. The V end lost 7 bases, the J end lost 2 bases, and 12 bases lay between the germline ends. CDR3 length equals 15 residues.

The chain couples TRBV19 to TRBJ1-5; TRBD1 aligns across 8 bases. V shed 5 bases and J 1 base; nucleotides not matched to a gene: 7. The CDR3 totals 16 residues. Germline V CDR1 and CDR2: LNHDA, SQIVND (reference sequence). The CDR3 DNA follows: TGTGCCAGTAGTCCCAAGAACAGGGGGAGCAATCAGCCCCAGCATTTT. Its translation: CASSPKNRGSNQPQHF.

This chain uses TRBV5-6 with TRBJ2-1; 7 nucleotides agree with TRBD2. Germline V gene lookup returns CDR1 SGHDT and CDR2 YYEEEE. This CDR3 has 15 amino acids. V lost 0 bases, J lost 12 bases, and 12 bases stayed unmatched. As DNA, the CDR3 is TGTGCCAGCAGCTTGGATGGCGGGGGAACCGTAGGGCAGTTCTTC. This sequence encodes CASSLDGGGTVGQFF.

The V call is TRBV19, the J call TRBJ1-6; 9 nucleotides agree with TRBD1. Unmatched junction bases numbered 9, after V lost 5 bases and J lost 10 bases. The V gene's germline CDR1 is LNHDA and CDR2 SQIVND (reference sequence). There are 15 residues in the CDR3. For the CDR3, the DNA is TGTGCCAGTAGTCCCCTTGGGGACAGGGTATCACCCCTCCACTTT. The encoded protein is CASSPLGDRVSPLHF.

The J gene is TRBJ2-3, the V gene TRBV3-1 (or the pseudogene TRBV3-2); D is ambiguous. The CDR3 contains 14 residues. Germline-derived CDR1 and CDR2 are LGHDT and YNNKEL (reference sequence). V gave up 1 base and J gave up 4 bases, with 9 bases separating them. The CDR3 nucleotides are TGTGCCAGCAGCCAAGTTCAAGAGTCAGATACGCAGTATTTT. Protein sequence: CASSQVQESDTQYF.

V gene TRBV7-2 combines with J gene TRBJ2-6, with D maybe TRBD2 (5 bases). Germline assignment: CDR1 SGHTA and CDR2 FQGNSA. CDR3 length equals 16 residues. V shed 0 bases and J shed 2 bases, with 8 bases lying between them. In nucleotides, the CDR3 is TGTGCCAGCAGCTTAGCGGAGGCGGCTGGGGCCAACGTCCTGACTTTC. This gives the protein CASSLAEAAGANVLTF.